This T cell receptor (beta chain) was identified in a study of shared clonotypes between healthy human individuals. TCRdb keeps only in-frame clones here, not all; method: immunoSEQ multiplex PCR. This table holds about 2,100,000 clones, roughly 91% found once. Germline V lookup: CDR1 SNHLY, CDR2 FYNNEI. With 3 bases clipped from V and 0 bases from J, the junction kept 14 bases outside the gene matches. This CDR3 spans 19 amino acids. Positively selected for CCR7, the CD45RO-negative cells used as naive CD8 cells excluded terminally differentiated effector memory CD45RA+ cells. There were only Caucasian adults among the donors, and all lived in Nashville, Tennessee.

Material for sequencing was naive CD8+ T cells from PBMCs. This receptor was taken from a man younger than 35 in good health. Some clones in this sample may be carry-over from other donors' samples. The chain uses TRBV2 and TRBJ2-4; TRBD2 aligns across 7 bases. The CDR3, as DNA: TGTGCCAGCAGTGACTTTTTGGGAGGGGACGGGGTAGCCAAAAACATTCAGTACTTC. Its protein is CASSDFLGGDGVAKNIQYF. Based on the CDR3 plus reference TRBV2 and TRBJ2-4, the full variable domain is EPEVTQTPSHQVTQMGQEVILRCVPISNHLYFYWYRQILGQKVEFLVSFYNNEISEKSEIFDDQFSVERPDGSNFTLKIRSTKLEDSAMYFCASSDFLGGDGVAKNIQYFGAGTRLSVL.